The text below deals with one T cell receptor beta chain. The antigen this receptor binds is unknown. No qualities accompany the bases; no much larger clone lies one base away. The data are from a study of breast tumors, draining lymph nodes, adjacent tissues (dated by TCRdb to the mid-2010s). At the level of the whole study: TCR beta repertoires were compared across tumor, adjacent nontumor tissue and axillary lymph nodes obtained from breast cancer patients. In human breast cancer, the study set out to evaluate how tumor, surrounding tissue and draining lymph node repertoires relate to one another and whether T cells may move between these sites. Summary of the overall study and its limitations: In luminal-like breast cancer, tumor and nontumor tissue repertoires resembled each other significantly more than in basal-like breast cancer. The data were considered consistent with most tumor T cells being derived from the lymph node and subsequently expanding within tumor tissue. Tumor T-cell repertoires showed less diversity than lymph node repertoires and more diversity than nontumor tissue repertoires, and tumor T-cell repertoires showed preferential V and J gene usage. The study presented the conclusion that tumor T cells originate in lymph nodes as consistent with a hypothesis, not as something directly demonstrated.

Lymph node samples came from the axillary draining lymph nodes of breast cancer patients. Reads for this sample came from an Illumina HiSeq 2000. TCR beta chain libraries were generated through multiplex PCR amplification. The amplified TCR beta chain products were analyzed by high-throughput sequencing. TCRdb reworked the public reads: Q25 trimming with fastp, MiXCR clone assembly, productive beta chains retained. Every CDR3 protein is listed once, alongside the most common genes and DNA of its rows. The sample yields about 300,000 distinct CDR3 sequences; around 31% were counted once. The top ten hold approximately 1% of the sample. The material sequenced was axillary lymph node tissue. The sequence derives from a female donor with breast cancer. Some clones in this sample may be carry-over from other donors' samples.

CDR3 protein: CASRIGTSGINEQYF. The DNA reads TGTGCCAGTAGGATTGGGACTAGCGGGATCAATGAGCAGTATTTT. The rearrangement combines TRBV11-2 with TRBJ2-3, and 13 junction bases match TRBD2. CDR1 and CDR2 are drawn from the germline V gene: SGHAT, FQNNGV. The CDR3 starts with the cysteine, ends with the phenylalanine, and has 15 residues. Only CDR3 DNA remains: 45 bases, in frame from the first base. V is trimmed back by 9 bases and J by 11 bases, and the junction contains 14 bases that no gene match accounts for.